Each of the 4 T cell receptor beta chains below was sequenced from the same sample in a study of blood T cell repertoires in COVID-19. Clones were sequenced by immunoSEQ multiplex PCR, and TCRdb holds only the in-frame ones, with some missing. The data show 150,000 to 200,000 clones, 80% to 90% seen once. The sequenced sample was peripheral blood. Receptors originate from an elderly woman with acute or convalescent COVID-19.

This clone was seen a few times. The rearrangement joins TRBV5-8 to TRBJ1-3; D not resolved. Germline V lookup: CDR1 SGHTS, CDR2 YDEGEE. CDR3 size: 15 residues. V lost 2 bases and J 5 bases, leaving 14 bases between the germline ends. Written as DNA, the CDR3 is TGTGCCAGCAGCTTATTGAGTAGCGCCAGAAACACCATATATTTT. This translates into CASSLLSSARNTIYF.

About this clone itself: The same CDR3 can be traced to other DNA sequences in this sample. The chain is built from TRBV27 and TRBJ1-4; 7 bases line up with TRBD1. There are 14 residues in the CDR3. Germline-derived CDR1 and CDR2 are MNHEY and SMNVEV (reference sequence). V trimming: 6 bases; J trimming: 5 bases; junction bases outside the gene matches: 6. The CDR3 reads CASRKGQLNEKLFF. DNA of the CDR3: TGTGCCAGCAGGAAGGGACAGCTCAATGAAAAACTGTTTTTT.

V and J are TRBV20-1 and TRBJ2-7; D is unclear. The V gene's germline CDR1 is DFQATT and CDR2 SNEGSKA (reference sequence). The V end was cut by 0 bases, the J end by 6 bases, with 6 bases between. This CDR3 has 11 residues. DNA of the CDR3: TGCAGTGCTAGAGATCGAGGCGAGCAGTACTTC. Its translation is CSARDRGEQYF.

This sequence joins TRBV6-6 and TRBJ1-2, with 9 positions matching TRBD1. Germline loops: CDR1 MNHNY, CDR2 SVGAGI (reference sequence). V shed 2 bases, J shed 5 bases, and the junction held 3 bases outside the gene matches. The length of the CDR3 is 14 residues. The chain's CDR3 is CASSYGGQGYGYTF. Here the CDR3 DNA reads TGTGCCAGCAGTTACGGGGGACAGGGTTATGGCTACACCTTC.